Listed below are T cell receptor beta chains from one sample, sequenced in a study of blood T cell repertoires in COVID-19. Data came from immunoSEQ multiplex PCR; TCRdb stores just in-frame clones and leaves some out. Among a few hundred thousand clones, over 75% were seen once, and the ten largest hold 1%. The material sequenced was PBMCs or T cells enriched from blood (not recorded which). These receptors were collected from a woman aged 25 to 39 who had recovered from COVID-19. Each CDR3 is given with its conserved first and last residue. The D gene is left open where the match is weak.

d_call j_call v_call cdr3_nt cdr3_aa
. TRBJ2-2 TRBV27 TGTGCCAGCAGTTTATTATCAGTGGCAGGGCGCCCTGCGAACACCGGGGAGCTGTTTTTT CASSLLSVAGRPANTGELFF
. TRBJ2-7 TRBV5-6 TGTGCCAGCAGCTTCCAGGGATCTCCACTCGAGCAGTACTTC CASSFQGSPLEQYF
. TRBJ2-1 TRBV19 TGTGCCAGTTCCCCAGCGCCCTTGTACAATGAGCAGTTCTTC CASSPAPLYNEQFF
TRBD2 TRBJ2-3 TRBV5-5 TGTGCCAGCAGCTTGGTTGCGGGAGGGCGATTGGATACGCAGTATTTT CASSLVAGGRLDTQYF
. TRBJ2-5 TRBV28 TGTGCCAGCAGTTGGGGGCGTTTGGAGACCCAGTACTTC CASSWGRLETQYF
. TRBJ1-6 TRBV7-2 TGTGCCAGCAGCTTAGCTTCCCTTCAGGGGTGGAATTCACCCCTCCACTTT CASSLASLQGWNSPLHF
. TRBJ1-2 TRBV6-5 TGTGCCAGCAGTTACACCGGGACTGCCTATGGCTACACCTTC CASSYTGTAYGYTF
. TRBJ2-3 TRBV27 TGTGCCAGCATGGGCCACACAGATACGCAGTATTTT CASMGHTDTQYF
. TRBJ1-6 TRBV30 TGTGCCTGGGGGTTAGACGGCAGGTCTTCACCCCTCCACTTT CAWGLDGRSSPLHF
. TRBJ1-2 TRBV18 TGTGCCAGCTCACACCCTATCGGGGTCCGGGCCTTC CASSHPIGVRAF
. TRBJ1-4 TRBV6-5 TGTGCCAGCAACAGACAGTTAGTTGATGAAAAACTGTTTTTT CASNRQLVDEKLFF
. TRBJ2-3 TRBV24-1 TGTGCCACCGGGGCTAGCACAGATACGCAGTATTTT CATGASTDTQYF
TRBD1 TRBJ1-1 TRBV7-9 TGTGCCAGCAGCCCCGATACAGGGACAGGGAACACTGAAGCTTTCTTT CASSPDTGTGNTEAFF
. TRBJ1-1 TRBV4-1 TGCGCCAGCAGCCAAGGTGGCAGGGGTAACACTGAAGCTTTCTTT CASSQGGRGNTEAFF
. TRBJ1-6 TRBV3-1/TRBV3-2 TGTGCCAGCAGCCAAGATCTGGGACTCAGGGTAAATTCACCCCTCCACTTT CASSQDLGLRVNSPLHF
TRBD2 TRBJ2-5 TRBV28 TGTGCCAGCAGTACGACTAGCGGGAGGGTTGGGGAGACCCAGTACTTC CASSTTSGRVGETQYF
. TRBJ2-1 TRBV4-2 TGTGCCAGCAGCCAAGATCGCGCTGAGCAGTTCTTC CASSQDRAEQFF
. TRBJ1-1 TRBV5-6 TGTGCCAGCAGCCGTAACTGGAAAACAGGGGAAGCTTTCTTT CASSRNWKTGEAFF
TRBD2 TRBJ2-1 TRBV27 TGTGCCAGCAGTTTATCGGGACTAGGAAGTGAGCAGTTCTTC CASSLSGLGSEQFF
TRBD1 TRBJ2-2 TRBV7-7 TGTGCCAGCACCCGTGAGGGGGCCCCCAACACCGGGGAGCTGTTTTTT CASTREGAPNTGELFF
. TRBJ1-1 TRBV19 TGTGCCAGTAGTATAGCGGGAGGGGGAGACACTGAAGCTTTCTTT CASSIAGGGDTEAFF